The next 11 T cell receptor beta chains were all read from a single sample in a study of T cells after yellow fever vaccination. TCRdb passed the 5' RACE reads through MiXCR, listing each CDR3 protein once. The table lists hundreds of thousands of distinct CDR3 sequences, 9% to 15% of them singletons. Sample: PBMCs, taken on the day of the yellow fever booster vaccination. The source is a man under 40 who received the YFV17D yellow fever vaccine.

This clonotype was detected a few times. The V call is TRBV4-3, the J call TRBJ1-1, with D maybe TRBD1 (5 bases). CDR3 length equals 19 residues. Germline CDR1 LGHNA, CDR2 YSLEER. V shed 0 bases and J shed 7 bases, with 27 bases lying between them. As DNA, the CDR3 is TGCGCCAGCAGCCAAGAGGTACTCGGGGGACGGTCGGGGGGTCTTGAAGCTTTCTTT. Protein sequence: CASSQEVLGGRSGGLEAFF.

This chain uses TRBV7-6 with TRBJ1-6; 12 bases fit TRBD1. This CDR3 contains 15 residues. CDR1 and CDR2 (germline): SGHVS, FNYEAQ. The junction had 2 bases not matched to a gene; V was cut back by 3 bases and J by 8 bases. Here the CDR3 DNA reads TGTGCCAGCAGCTTTAGGGACAGGGGGCATTCACCCCTCCACTTT. Amino acid sequence: CASSFRDRGHSPLHF.

This clonotype was observed once. V is TRBV14 and J is TRBJ2-1, with D unresolved. This CDR3 has 16 amino acids. CDR1 is SGHDN and CDR2 is FVKESK in the germline V gene. V was cut by 1 base and J by 7 bases, with 17 bases left in between. CDR3 bases: TGTGCCAGCAGCCAAGGGACGGTTTATCGAGGAAATGAGCAGTTCTTC. Protein sequence: CASSQGTVYRGNEQFF.

This clonotype was counted only a few times. The chain links TRBV3-1 to TRBJ1-1, with a weak D call TRBD1 (5 bases). CDR3 length equals 15 residues. Trimming stripped 1 base from V and 6 bases from J, with 15 bases between. Germline assignment: CDR1 LGHDT and CDR2 YNNKEL (reference sequence). The CDR3 DNA reads TGTGCCAGCAGCCAAGCCATGCCAGGGCGCTCTGAAGCTTTCTTT. Translation gives CASSQAMPGRSEAFF.

Only a few counts were recorded for this clonotype. The chain is built from TRBV19 and TRBJ2-3; TRBD1 matches 7 bases. This CDR3 has 15 amino acids. The germline CDR1 and CDR2 sequences are LNHDA and SQIVND (reference sequence). V lost 6 bases and J lost 3; bases outside the gene matches: 9. The CDR3 reads CASSLGQARTDTQYF. Written as DNA, the CDR3 is TGTGCCAGTAGCCTAGGACAGGCGAGAACAGATACGCAGTATTTT. The variable domain in full, with the rest retrieved from reference TRBV19 and TRBJ2-3, is DGGITQSPKYLFRKEGQNVTLSCEQNLNHDAMYWYRQDPGQGLRLIYYSQIVNDFQKGDIAEGYSVSREKKESFPLTVTSAQKNPTAFYLCASSLGQARTDTQYFGPGTRLTVL.

This clonotype was counted only a few times. The rearrangement links TRBV11-1 to TRBJ2-6, with TRBD2 matching 7 bases. V shed 5 bases, J shed 0 bases, and the junction held 10 bases outside the gene matches. From germline, CDR1 is SGHAT and CDR2 FQDESV (reference sequence). The CDR3 extends over 18 amino acids. The CDR3 spells CASSPRFQRDSGANVLTF. The DNA of the CDR3 is TGTGCCAGCAGCCCCCGATTCCAGCGGGACTCTGGGGCCAACGTCCTGACTTTC.

This clonotype was seen ten or more times. This chain uses TRBV5-6 with TRBJ2-7; TRBD2 agrees at 8 bases. Germline V gene data show CDR1 as SGHDT and CDR2 as YYEEEE. The junction had 4 bases not matched to a gene; V was cut back by 7 bases and J by 1 base. The CDR3 totals 13 residues. CDR3 nucleotide sequence: TGTGCCAGCTCGGGGGGGGTTTCCTACGAGCAGTACTTC. Translation: CASSGGVSYEQYF.

This clonotype was found many times. This chain connects TRBV5-1 to TRBJ2-5, with a possible D match to TRBD1 (5 bases). The CDR3 consists of 14 residues. Germline V gene lookup returns CDR1 SGHRS and CDR2 YFSETQ. V gave up 4 bases and J gave up 2 bases, with 12 bases separating them. CDR3 bases: TGCGCCAGCAGCCCCTCGACAGTACAAGAGACCCAGTACTTC. Its translation: CASSPSTVQETQYF. Complete variable domain (other parts from reference TRBV5-1 and TRBJ2-5): KAGVTQTPRYLIKTRGQQVTLSCSPISGHRSVSWYQQTPGQGLQFLFEYFSETQRNKGNFPGRFSGRQFSNSRSEMNVSTLELGDSALYLCASSPSTVQETQYFGPGTRLLVL.

This clonotype was counted only a few times. The genes are TRBV7-6 and TRBJ2-1; a weak D match, TRBD2 (5 bases). Trimming removed 4 bases from V and 0 bases from J, with 10 bases in between. Per the germline V gene, CDR1 is SGHVS and CDR2 is FNYEAQ. The CDR3 contains 15 residues. The CDR3 loop reads CASSSGNPSYNEQFF. The CDR3 coding sequence is TGTGCCAGCAGCTCGGGAAATCCCTCCTACAATGAGCAGTTCTTC.

This clonotype turned up a few times. This rearrangement joins TRBV24-1 to TRBJ2-1; no clear D. Per germline, CDR1 KGHDR and CDR2 SFDVKD. The CDR3 extends over 16 amino acids. Between the trimmed V and J ends, which lost 4 bases and 10 bases, there was a span of 22 bases. CDR3 nucleotide sequence: TGTGCCACCAGTGAATCAGGCCAGAGTGGCGCACGCGAGCAGTTCTTC. Translating gives CATSESGQSGAREQFF.

This clonotype was counted between two and nine times. The rearrangement links TRBV6-1 to TRBJ2-7; D possibly corresponds to TRBD2 (6 bases). Between the trimmed V and J ends, which lost 5 bases and 6 bases, there was a span of 23 bases. The CDR3 is 16 amino acids. Germline V gene sequence: CDR1 MNHNS, CDR2 SASEGT. In DNA form, the CDR3 reads TGTGCCAGCAGTCGCGGGCCGGGACTGGGGCAAGGCGAGCAGTACTTC. It translates to CASSRGPGLGQGEQYF.